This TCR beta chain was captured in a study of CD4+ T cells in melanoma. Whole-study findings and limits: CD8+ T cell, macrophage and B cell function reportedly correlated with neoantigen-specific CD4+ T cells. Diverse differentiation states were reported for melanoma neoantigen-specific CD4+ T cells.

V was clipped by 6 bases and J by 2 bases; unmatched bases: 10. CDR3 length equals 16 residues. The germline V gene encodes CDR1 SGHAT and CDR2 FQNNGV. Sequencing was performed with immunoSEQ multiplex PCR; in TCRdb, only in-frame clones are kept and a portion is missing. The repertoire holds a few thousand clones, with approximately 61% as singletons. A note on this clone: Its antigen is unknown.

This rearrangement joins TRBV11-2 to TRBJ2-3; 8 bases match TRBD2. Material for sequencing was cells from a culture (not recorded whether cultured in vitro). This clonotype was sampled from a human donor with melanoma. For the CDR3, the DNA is TGTGCCAGCAGTTCCGGGATAGCGGGATACACAGATACGCAGTATTTT. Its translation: CASSSGIAGYTDTQYF.